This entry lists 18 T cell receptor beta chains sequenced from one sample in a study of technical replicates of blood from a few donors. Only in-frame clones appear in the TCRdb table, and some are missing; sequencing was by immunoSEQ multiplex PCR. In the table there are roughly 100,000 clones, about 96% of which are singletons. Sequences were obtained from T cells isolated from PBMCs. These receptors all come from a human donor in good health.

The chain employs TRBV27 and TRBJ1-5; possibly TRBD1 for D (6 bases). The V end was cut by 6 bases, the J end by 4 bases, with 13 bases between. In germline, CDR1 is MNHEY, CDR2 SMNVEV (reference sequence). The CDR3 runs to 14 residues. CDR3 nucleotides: TGTGCCAGCAGCCTGACAGGCTCAAATCAGCCCCAGCATTTT. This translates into CASSLTGSNQPQHF.

CDR3 sequence: CASSIRGGTNTGELFF. The CDR3 coding sequence is TGTGCCAGTAGTATCAGAGGTGGTACTAACACCGGGGAGCTGTTTTTT. J is TRBJ2-2 and V is TRBV19, with D unresolved. The germline CDR1 and CDR2 sequences are LNHDA and SQIVND (reference sequence). Trimming removed 3 bases at V and 2 bases at J, with 13 bases between. The CDR3 is 16 amino acids.

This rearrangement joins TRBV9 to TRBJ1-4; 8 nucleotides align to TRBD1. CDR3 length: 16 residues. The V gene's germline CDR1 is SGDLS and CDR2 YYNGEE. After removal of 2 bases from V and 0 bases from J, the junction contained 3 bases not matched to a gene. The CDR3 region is CASSVTGDPTNEKLFF. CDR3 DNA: TGTGCCAGCAGCGTGACAGGGGATCCAACTAATGAAAAACTGTTTTTT.

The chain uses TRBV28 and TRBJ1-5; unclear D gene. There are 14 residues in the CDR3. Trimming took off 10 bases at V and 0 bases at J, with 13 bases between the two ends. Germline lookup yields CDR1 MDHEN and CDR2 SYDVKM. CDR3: CATLGVYSNQPQHF. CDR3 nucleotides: TGTGCCACCCTAGGAGTTTATAGCAATCAGCCCCAGCATTTT.

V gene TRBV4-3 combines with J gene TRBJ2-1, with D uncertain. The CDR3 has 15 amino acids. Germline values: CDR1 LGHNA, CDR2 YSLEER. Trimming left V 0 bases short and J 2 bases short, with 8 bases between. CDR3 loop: CASSQDPTPYNEQFF. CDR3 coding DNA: TGCGCCAGCAGCCAAGACCCTACTCCCTACAATGAGCAGTTCTTC.

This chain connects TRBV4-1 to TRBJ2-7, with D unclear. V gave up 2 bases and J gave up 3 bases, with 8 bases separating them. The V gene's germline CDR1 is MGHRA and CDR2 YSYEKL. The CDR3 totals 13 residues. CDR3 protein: CASSQQWLYEQYF. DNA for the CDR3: TGCGCCAGCAGCCAACAATGGCTCTACGAGCAGTACTTC.

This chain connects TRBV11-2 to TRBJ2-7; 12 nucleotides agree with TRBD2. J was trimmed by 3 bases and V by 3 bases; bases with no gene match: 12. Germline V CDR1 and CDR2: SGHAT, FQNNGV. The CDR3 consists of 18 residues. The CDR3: CASSFLRLAGDPNYEQYF. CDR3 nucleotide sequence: TGTGCCAGCAGCTTTCTCAGACTAGCGGGAGACCCTAACTACGAGCAGTACTTC.

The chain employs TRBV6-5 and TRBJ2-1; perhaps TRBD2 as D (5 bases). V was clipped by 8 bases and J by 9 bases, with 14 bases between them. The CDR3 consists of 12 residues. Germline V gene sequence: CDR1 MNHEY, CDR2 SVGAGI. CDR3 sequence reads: CASSPREGEQFF. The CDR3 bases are TGTGCCAGCTCCCCCCGCGAGGGTGAGCAGTTCTTC.

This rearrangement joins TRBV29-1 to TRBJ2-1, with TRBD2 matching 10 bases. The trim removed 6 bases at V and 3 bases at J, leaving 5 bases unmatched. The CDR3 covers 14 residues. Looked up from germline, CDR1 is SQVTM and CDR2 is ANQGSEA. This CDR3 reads CSVVAGGFYNEQFF. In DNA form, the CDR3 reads TGCAGCGTAGTAGCGGGAGGATTCTACAATGAGCAGTTCTTC.

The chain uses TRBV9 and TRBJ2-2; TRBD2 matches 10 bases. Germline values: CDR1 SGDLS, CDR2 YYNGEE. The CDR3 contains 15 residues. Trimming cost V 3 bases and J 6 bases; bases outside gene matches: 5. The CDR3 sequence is CASSGAGGHAGELFF. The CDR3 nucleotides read TGTGCCAGCAGCGGAGCGGGAGGGCATGCCGGGGAGCTGTTTTTT. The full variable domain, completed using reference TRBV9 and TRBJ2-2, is DSGVTQTPKHLITATGQRVTLRCSPRSGDLSVYWYQQSLDQGLQFLIQYYNGEERAKGNILERFSAQQFPDLHSELNLSSLELGDSALYFCASSGAGGHAGELFFGEGSRLTVL.

CDR3 coding DNA: TGTGCCAGCAGCCAAACGGGAGTATACGAGCAGTACTTC. Protein: CASSQTGVYEQYF. The chain recombines TRBV7-2 with TRBJ2-7; the D gene is possibly TRBD2 (6 bases). The CDR3 totals 13 residues. Germline loops: CDR1 SGHTA, CDR2 FQGNSA. The V end was cut by 5 bases, the J end by 4 bases, with 12 bases between.

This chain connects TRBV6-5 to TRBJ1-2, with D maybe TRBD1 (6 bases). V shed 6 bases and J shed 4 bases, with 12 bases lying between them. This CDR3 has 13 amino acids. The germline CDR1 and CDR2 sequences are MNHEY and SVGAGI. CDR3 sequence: CASRARDTYGYTF. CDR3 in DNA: TGTGCCAGCAGGGCCCGGGACACCTATGGCTACACCTTC.

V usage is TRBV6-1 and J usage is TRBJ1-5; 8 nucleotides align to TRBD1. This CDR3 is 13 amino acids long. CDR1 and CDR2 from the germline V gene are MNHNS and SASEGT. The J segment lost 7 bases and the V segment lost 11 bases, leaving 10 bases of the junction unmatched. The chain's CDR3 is CASLHRGGQPQHF. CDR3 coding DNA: TGTGCCTCCCTGCACAGGGGGGGGCAGCCCCAGCATTTT.

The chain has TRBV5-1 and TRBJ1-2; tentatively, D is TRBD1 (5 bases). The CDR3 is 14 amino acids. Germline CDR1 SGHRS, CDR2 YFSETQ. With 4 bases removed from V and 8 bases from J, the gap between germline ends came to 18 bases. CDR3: CASSIGTPSRGYTF. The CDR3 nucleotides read TGCGCCAGCAGCATAGGGACTCCCTCTCGCGGCTACACCTTC.

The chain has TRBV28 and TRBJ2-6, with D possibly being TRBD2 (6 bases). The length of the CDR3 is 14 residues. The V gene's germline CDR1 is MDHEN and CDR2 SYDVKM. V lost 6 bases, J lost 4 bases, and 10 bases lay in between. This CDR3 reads CASRLSGGANVLTF. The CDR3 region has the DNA TGTGCCAGCAGGCTGAGCGGGGGGGCCAACGTCCTGACTTTC.

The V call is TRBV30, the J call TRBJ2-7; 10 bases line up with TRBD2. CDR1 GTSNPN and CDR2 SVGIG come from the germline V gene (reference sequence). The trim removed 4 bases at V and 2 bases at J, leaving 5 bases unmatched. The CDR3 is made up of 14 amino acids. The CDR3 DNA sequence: TGTGCCTGGACTAGCGGGAGTTCTACCTACGAGCAGTACTTC. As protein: CAWTSGSSTYEQYF.

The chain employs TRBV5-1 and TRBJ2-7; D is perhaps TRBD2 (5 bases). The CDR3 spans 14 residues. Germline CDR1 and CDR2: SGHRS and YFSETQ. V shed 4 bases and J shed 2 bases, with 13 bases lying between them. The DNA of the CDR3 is TGCGCCAGCAGCGGAGGACTGGAACCCTACGAGCAGTACTTC. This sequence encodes CASSGGLEPYEQYF.

The CDR3 bases are TGTGCCAGCAGCTCCCATGGGACAGGGCTCTACGAGCAGTACTTC. Protein: CASSSHGTGLYEQYF. The rearrangement joins TRBV7-2 to TRBJ2-7, with 9 bases fitting TRBD1. The CDR3 has 15 amino acids. V lost 4 bases, J lost 3 bases, and 7 bases stayed unmatched. The germline gives CDR1 SGHTA, CDR2 FQGNSA.